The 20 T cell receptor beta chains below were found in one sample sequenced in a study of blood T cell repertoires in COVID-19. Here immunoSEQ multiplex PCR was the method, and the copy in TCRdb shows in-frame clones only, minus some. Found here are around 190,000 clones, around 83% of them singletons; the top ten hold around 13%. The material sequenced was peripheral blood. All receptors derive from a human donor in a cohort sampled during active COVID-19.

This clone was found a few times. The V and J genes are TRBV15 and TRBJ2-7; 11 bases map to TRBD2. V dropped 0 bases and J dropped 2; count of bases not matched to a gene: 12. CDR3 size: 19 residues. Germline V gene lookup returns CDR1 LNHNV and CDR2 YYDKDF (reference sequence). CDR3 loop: CATSRDLASGRPNTYEQYF. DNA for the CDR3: TGTGCCACCAGCAGAGATCTGGCTAGCGGGAGGCCTAACACCTACGAGCAGTACTTC. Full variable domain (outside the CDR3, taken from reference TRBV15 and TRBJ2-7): DAMVIQNPRYQVTQFGKPVTLSCSQTLNHNVMYWYQQKSSQAPKLLFHYYDKDFNNEADTPDNFQSRRPNTSFCFLDIRSPGLGDTAMYLCATSRDLASGRPNTYEQYFGPGTRLTVT.

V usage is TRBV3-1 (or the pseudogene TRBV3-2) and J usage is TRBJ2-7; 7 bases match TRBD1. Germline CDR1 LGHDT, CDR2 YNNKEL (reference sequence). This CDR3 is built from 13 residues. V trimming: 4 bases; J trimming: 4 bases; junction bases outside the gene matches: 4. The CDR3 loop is CASSPTGQYEQYF. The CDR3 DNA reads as TGTGCCAGCAGCCCCACGGGACAGTACGAGCAGTACTTC.

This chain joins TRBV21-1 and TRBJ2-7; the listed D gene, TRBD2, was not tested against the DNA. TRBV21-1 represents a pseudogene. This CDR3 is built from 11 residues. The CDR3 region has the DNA TGTGCCAGCAGCAAAACTAGCGAGCAGTACTTC. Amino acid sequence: CASSKTSEQYF.

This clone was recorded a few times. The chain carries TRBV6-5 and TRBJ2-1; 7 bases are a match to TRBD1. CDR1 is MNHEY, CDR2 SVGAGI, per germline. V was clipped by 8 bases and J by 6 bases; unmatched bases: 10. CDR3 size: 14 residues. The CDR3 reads CASHPRTGPNEQFF. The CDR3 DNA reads TGTGCCAGCCACCCTCGGACAGGACCCAATGAGCAGTTCTTC.

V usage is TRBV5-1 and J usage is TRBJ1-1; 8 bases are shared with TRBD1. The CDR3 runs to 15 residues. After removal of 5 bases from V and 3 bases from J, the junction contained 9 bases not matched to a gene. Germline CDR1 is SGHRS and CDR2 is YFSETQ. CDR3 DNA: TGCGCCAGCAGTTTTACTGGACAGGGACACACTGAAGCTTTCTTT. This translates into CASSFTGQGHTEAFF.

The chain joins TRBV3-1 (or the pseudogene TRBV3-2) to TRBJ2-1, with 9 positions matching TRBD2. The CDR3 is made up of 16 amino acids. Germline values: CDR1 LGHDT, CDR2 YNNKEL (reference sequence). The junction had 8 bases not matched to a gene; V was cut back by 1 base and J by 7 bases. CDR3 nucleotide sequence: TGTGCCAGCAGCCAAGGACTAGCGGATGTCGGGAATGAGCAGTTCTTC. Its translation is CASSQGLADVGNEQFF.

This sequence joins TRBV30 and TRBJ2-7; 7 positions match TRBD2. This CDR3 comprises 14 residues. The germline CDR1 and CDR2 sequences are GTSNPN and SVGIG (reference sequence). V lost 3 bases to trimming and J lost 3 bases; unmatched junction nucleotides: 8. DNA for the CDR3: TGTGCCTGGAGAGGGCGGGGGATCGGCTACGAGCAGTACTTC. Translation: CAWRGRGIGYEQYF.

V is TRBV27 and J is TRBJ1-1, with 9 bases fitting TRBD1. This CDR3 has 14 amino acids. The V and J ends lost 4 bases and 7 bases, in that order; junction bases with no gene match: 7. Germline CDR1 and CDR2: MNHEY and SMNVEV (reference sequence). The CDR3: CASSSGTGSGEAFF. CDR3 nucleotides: TGTGCCAGCAGTTCCGGGACAGGGTCAGGTGAAGCTTTCTTT.

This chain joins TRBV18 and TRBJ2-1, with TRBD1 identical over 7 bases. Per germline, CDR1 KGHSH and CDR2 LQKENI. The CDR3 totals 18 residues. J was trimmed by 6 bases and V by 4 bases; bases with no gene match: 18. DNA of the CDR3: TGTGCCAGCTCACACCCAGACAGGGCGGGCTACTACAGCAATGAGCAGTTCTTC. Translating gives CASSHPDRAGYYSNEQFF.

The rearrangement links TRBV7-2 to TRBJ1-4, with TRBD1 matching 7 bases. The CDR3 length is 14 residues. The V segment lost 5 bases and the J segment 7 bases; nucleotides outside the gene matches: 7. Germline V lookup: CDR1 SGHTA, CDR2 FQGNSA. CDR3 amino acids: CASSPQGHGEKLFF. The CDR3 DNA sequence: TGTGCCAGCAGCCCACAGGGGCATGGTGAAAAACTGTTTTTT. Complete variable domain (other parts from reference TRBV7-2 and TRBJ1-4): GAGVSQSPSNKVTEKGKDVELRCDPISGHTALYWYRQSLGQGLEFLIYFQGNSAPDKSGLPSDRFSAERTGGSVSTLTIQRTQQEDSAVYLCASSPQGHGEKLFFGSGTQLSVL.

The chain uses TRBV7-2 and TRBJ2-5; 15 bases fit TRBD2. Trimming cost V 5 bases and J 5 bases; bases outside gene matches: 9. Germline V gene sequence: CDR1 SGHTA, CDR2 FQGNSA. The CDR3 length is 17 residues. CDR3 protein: CASSAGLAGGLGETQYF. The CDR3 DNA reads TGTGCCAGCAGCGCAGGACTAGCGGGAGGGCTGGGGGAGACCCAGTACTTC.

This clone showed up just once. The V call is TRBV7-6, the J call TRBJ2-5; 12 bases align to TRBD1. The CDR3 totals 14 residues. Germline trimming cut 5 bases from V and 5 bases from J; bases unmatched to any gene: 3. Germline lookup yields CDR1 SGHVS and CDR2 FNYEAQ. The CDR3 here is CASSQGQGAETQYF. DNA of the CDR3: TGTGCCAGCAGCCAGGGACAGGGGGCCGAGACCCAGTACTTC.

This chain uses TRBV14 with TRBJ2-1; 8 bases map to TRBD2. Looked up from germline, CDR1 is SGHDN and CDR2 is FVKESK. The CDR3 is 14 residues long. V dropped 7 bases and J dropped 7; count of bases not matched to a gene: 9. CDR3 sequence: CASTPWSGSNEQFF. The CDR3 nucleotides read TGTGCCAGCACCCCGTGGAGCGGGAGTAATGAGCAGTTCTTC. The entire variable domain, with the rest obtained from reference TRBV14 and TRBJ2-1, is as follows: EAGVTQFPSHSVIEKGQTVTLRCDPISGHDNLYWYRRVMGKEIKFLLHFVKESKQDESGMPNNRFLAERTGGTYSTLKVQPAELEDSGVYFCASTPWSGSNEQFFGPGTRLTVL.

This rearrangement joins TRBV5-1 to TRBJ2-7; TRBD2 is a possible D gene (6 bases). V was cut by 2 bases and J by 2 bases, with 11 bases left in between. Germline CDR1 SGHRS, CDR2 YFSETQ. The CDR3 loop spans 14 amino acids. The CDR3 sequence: CASSFSGLPYEQYF. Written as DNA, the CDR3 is TGCGCCAGCAGCTTTAGCGGCTTACCCTACGAGCAGTACTTC. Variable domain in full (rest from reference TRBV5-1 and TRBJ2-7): KAGVTQTPRYLIKTRGQQVTLSCSPISGHRSVSWYQQTPGQGLQFLFEYFSETQRNKGNFPGRFSGRQFSNSRSEMNVSTLELGDSALYLCASSFSGLPYEQYFGPGTRLTVT.

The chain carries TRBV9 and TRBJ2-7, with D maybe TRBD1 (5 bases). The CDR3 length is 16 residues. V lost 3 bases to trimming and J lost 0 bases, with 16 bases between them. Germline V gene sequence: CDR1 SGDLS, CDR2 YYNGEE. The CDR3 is CASSANPQTDSYEQYF. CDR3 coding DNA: TGTGCCAGCAGCGCAAACCCGCAGACAGACTCCTACGAGCAGTACTTC.

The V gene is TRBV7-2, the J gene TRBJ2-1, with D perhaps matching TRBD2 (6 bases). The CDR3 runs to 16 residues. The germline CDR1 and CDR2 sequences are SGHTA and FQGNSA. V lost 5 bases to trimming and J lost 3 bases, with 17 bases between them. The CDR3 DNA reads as TGTGCCAGCAGCCAGGGACTTGGAGGGTACTACAATGAGCAGTTCTTC. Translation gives CASSQGLGGYYNEQFF.

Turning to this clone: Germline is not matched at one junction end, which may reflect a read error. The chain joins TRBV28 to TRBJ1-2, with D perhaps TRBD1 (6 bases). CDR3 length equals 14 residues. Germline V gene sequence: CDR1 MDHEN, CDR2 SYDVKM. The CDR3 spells CASSFGQGPKHPIF. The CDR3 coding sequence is TGTGCCAGCAGTTTCGGGCAGGGGCCAAAACACCCCATCTTC.

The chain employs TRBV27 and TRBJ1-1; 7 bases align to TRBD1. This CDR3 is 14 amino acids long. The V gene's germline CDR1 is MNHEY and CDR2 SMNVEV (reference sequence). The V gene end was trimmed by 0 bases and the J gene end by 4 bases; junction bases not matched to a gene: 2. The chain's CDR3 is CASSLSTGFTEAFF. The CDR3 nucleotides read TGTGCCAGCAGTTTATCGACAGGGTTCACTGAAGCTTTCTTT.

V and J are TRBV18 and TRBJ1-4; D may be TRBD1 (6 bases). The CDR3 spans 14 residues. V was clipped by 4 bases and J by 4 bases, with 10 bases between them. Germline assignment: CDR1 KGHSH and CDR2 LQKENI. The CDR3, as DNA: TGTGCCAGCTCACAACAGGGCCATAATGAAAAACTGTTTTTT. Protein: CASSQQGHNEKLFF.

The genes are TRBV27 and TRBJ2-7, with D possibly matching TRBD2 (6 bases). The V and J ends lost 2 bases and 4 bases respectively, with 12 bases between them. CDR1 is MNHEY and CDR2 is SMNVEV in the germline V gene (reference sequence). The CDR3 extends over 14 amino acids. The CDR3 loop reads CASSLSSGGYEQYF. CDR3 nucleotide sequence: TGTGCCAGCAGTTTAAGTTCCGGGGGATACGAGCAGTACTTC.